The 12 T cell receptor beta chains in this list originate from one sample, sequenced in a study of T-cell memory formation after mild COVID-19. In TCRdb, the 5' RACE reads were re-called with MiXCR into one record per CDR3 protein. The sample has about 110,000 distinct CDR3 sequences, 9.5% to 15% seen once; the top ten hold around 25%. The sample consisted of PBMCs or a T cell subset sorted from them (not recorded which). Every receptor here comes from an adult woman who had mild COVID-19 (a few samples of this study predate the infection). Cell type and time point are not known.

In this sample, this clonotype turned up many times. The CDR3 coding sequence is TGTGCCAGCAGCTATGGACAGGGTGAGGCTTTCTTT. It is translated as CASSYGQGEAFF. This sequence joins TRBV13 and TRBJ1-1, with 8 bases identical to TRBD1. This CDR3 is built from 12 residues. From germline, CDR1 is PRHDT and CDR2 FYEKMQ (reference sequence). With V trimmed by 4 bases and J by 11 bases, 6 bases remained unmatched.

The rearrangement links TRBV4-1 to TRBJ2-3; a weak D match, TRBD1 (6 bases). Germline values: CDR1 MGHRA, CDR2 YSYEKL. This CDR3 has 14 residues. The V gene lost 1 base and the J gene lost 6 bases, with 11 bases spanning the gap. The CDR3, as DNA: TGCGCCAGCAGCCAAGCCCCGACAGGTGATACGCAGTATTTT. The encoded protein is CASSQAPTGDTQYF.

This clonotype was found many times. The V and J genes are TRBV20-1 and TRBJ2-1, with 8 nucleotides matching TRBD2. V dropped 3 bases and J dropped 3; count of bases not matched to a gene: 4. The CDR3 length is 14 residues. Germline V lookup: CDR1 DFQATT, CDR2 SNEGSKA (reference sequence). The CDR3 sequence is CSASGGADYNEQFF. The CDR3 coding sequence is TGCAGTGCTAGCGGGGGGGCCGACTACAATGAGCAGTTCTTC.

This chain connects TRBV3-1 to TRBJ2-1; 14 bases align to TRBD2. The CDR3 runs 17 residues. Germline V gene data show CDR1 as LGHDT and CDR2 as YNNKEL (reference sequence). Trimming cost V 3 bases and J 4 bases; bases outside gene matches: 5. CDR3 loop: CASSQGTSGSIYNEQFF. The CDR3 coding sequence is TGTGCCAGCAGCCAGGGGACTAGCGGGAGTATTTACAATGAGCAGTTCTTC.

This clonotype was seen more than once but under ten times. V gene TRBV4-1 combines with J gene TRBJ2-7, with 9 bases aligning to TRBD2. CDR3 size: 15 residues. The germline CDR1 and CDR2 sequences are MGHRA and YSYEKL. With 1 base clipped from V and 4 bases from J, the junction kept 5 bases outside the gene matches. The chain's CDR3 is CASSQGLAEYYEQYF. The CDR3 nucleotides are TGCGCCAGCAGCCAAGGACTAGCGGAGTATTACGAGCAGTACTTC.

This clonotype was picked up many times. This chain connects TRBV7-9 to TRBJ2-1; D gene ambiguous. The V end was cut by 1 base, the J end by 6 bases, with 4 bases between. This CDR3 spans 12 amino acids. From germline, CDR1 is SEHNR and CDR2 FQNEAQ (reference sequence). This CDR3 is CASSLGSNEQFF. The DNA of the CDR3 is TGTGCCAGCAGCTTAGGTAGCAATGAGCAGTTCTTC.

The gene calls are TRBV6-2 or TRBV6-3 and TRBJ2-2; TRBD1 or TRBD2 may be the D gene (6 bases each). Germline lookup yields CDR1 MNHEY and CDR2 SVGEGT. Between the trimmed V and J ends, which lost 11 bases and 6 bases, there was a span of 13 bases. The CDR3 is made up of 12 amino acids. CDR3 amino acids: CAALEGAGELFF. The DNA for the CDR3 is TGTGCCGCTCTGGAGGGGGCCGGGGAGCTGTTTTTT.

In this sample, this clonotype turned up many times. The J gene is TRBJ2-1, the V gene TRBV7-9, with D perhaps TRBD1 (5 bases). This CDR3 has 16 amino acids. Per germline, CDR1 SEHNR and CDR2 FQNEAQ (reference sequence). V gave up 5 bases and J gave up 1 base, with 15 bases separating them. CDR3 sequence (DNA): TGTGCCAGCAGCCCTATCTGGACACAGTCCTACAATGAGCAGTTCTTC. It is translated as CASSPIWTQSYNEQFF.

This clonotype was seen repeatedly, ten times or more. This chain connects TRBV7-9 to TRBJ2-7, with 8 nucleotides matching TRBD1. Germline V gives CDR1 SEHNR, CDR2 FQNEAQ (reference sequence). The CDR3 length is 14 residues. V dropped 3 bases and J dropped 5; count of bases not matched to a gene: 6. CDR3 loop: CASSLNDRGDEQYF. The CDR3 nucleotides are TGTGCCAGCAGCTTGAACGACAGGGGCGACGAGCAGTACTTC.

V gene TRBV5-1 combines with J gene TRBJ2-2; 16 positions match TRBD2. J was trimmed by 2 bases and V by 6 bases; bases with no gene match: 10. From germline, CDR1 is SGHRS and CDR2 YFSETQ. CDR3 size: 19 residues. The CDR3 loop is CASNPGLAGGDANTGELFF. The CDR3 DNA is TGCGCCAGCAACCCGGGACTAGCGGGGGGGGACGCCAACACCGGGGAGCTGTTTTTT.

The CDR3 DNA reads as TGCGCCAGCAGCCAAGTGTTTAGCGGGGAAACAGATACGCAGTATTTT. Translated: CASSQVFSGETDTQYF. The chain combines TRBV4-1 with TRBJ2-3, with 8 bases that match TRBD2. The CDR3 extends over 16 amino acids. CDR1 and CDR2 from the germline V gene are MGHRA and YSYEKL. The ends lost 1 base at V and 3 bases at J; junction bases unmatched: 6.

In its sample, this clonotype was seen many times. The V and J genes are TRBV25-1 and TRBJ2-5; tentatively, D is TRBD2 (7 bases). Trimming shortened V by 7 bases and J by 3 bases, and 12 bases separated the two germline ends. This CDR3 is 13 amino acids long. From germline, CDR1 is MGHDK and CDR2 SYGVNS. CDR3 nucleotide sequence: TGTGCCAGCACTAGGGGGGGAAAAGAGACCCAGTACTTC. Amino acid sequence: CASTRGGKETQYF.